Each of the 26 T cell receptor delta chains below was sequenced from the same sample in a study of Vδ1+ human thymocytes. For these receptors, no antigen is known. Findings and caveats of the study: Thymic TRG and TRD repertoires appeared highly polyclonal, with Gaussian CDR3 length distributions.

RNA was extracted from the cells and then reverse transcribed. The CDR3 regions were amplified by multiplex PCR from V-gene primers to a constant-region primer. With CATT, TCRdb re-called clones from the multiplex PCR reads. The sample comprises roughly 55,000 delta-chain clones, about a sixth of which are singletons, and 0.5% rests with the top ten. The sequenced material came from Vdelta1+ gamma-delta thymocytes from the thymus. As for subset: FACS-sorted CD3+ TCRalphabeta- TCRVdelta1+ TCRVdelta2- thymocytes. All receptors derive from a boy younger than two who had congenital heart surgery.

V and J are TRDV1 and TRDJ1; D tentatively reads TRDD2 or TRDD3 (5 bases each). The CDR3 has 23 residues. Trimming removed 5 bases from V and 0 bases from J, with 37 bases in between. Germline CDR1 TSWWSYY, CDR2 QGS. CDR3 region: CALGPNPYGTHFAGRGYTDKLIF. In DNA form, the CDR3 reads TGTGCTCTTGGGCCCAACCCCTACGGTACCCACTTTGCTGGGCGAGGGTACACCGATAAACTCATCTTT.

This clone has only a few counts. The chain joins TRDV1 to TRDJ1; 11 nucleotides match TRDD3. The CDR3 length is 23 residues. The junction had 21 bases not matched to a gene; V was cut back by 0 bases and J by 0 bases. Germline lookup yields CDR1 TSWWSYY and CDR2 QGS. The CDR3 region is CALGELGARVGDTVPLYTDKLIF. CDR3 sequence (DNA): TGTGCTCTTGGGGAACTAGGTGCGCGCGTGGGGGATACGGTCCCCCTTTACACCGATAAACTCATCTTT.

The chain is built from TRDV1 and TRDJ1; D may be TRDD3 (9 bases). The CDR3 runs 20 residues. Germline values: CDR1 TSWWSYY, CDR2 QGS. Between the trimmed V and J ends, which lost 0 bases and 3 bases, there was a span of 26 bases. CDR3 loop: CALGELPGLPRGYAADKLIF. In nucleotides, the CDR3 is TGTGCTCTTGGGGAACTGCCCGGCCTTCCTAGGGGATACGCGGCCGATAAACTCATCTTT.

The chain links TRDV1 to TRDJ1; perhaps TRDD2 as D (5 bases). The CDR3 extends over 15 amino acids. Trimming shortened V by 4 bases and J by 2 bases, and 14 bases separated the two germline ends. CDR1 is TSWWSYY and CDR2 is QGS in the germline V gene. The CDR3 loop is CALGVLLVPTDKLIF. The CDR3 nucleotides read TGTGCTCTTGGGGTTCTCCTAGTCCCTACCGATAAACTCATCTTT.

This clone occurred a few times. The chain recombines TRDV1 with TRDJ1; D possibly corresponds to TRDD2 (6 bases). This CDR3 comprises 22 residues. Trimming stripped 6 bases from V and 0 bases from J, with 35 bases between. Germline CDR1 reads TSWWSYY; CDR2 reads QGS. This chain's CDR3 is CALGPPAGFLILWDSYTDKLIF. The CDR3, as DNA: TGTGCTCTTGGTCCTCCTGCGGGGTTCCTAATCCTCTGGGACTCGTACACCGATAAACTCATCTTT.

The rearrangement links TRDV1 to TRDJ1; D is ambiguous. The CDR3 loop spans 24 amino acids. Germline assignment: CDR1 TSWWSYY and CDR2 QGS. Trimming removed 2 bases from V and 0 bases from J, with 37 bases in between. The DNA for the CDR3 is TGTGCTCTTGGGGAAAAGGCTCGGTCCCGTCTAATCTCACCACCGTCTCCGTACACCGATAAACTCATCTTT. Translated, it gives CALGEKARSRLISPPSPYTDKLIF.

On this clone itself: An end of the junction does not agree with germline; a read error may underlie this. V is TRDV1 and J is TRDJ1, with 11 bases that match TRDD3. CDR1 and CDR2 from the germline V gene are TSWWSYY and QGS. The CDR3 spans 21 residues. The CDR3 is CALGEGKPPSKILGDRGKLIF. CDR3 coding DNA: TGTGCCCTTGGGGAAGGGAAACCCCCCTCAAAGATACTGGGGGATAGGGGCAAACTCATCTTT.

The table lists this clone with a few counts. This chain uses TRDV1 with TRDJ1; D might be TRDD3 (6 bases). V was pared by 6 bases and J by 1 base, with 21 bases between. The V gene's germline CDR1 is TSWWSYY and CDR2 QGS. The CDR3 has 17 residues. CDR3 protein: CALGHRQMWGSTDKLIF. DNA of the CDR3: TGTGCTCTTGGCCACCGTCAAATGTGGGGGTCCACCGATAAACTCATCTTT.

The chain employs TRDV1 and TRDJ1, with D hard to call. V was cut by 5 bases and J by 1 base, with 11 bases left in between. This CDR3 spans 14 amino acids. Germline V gene sequence: CDR1 TSWWSYY, CDR2 QGS. The CDR3 reads CALGPPLGTDKLIF. CDR3 bases: TGTGCTCTTGGGCCCCCGCTAGGCACCGATAAACTCATCTTT.

The chain employs TRDV1 and TRDJ1; D ambiguous. The length of the CDR3 is 15 residues. Per germline, CDR1 TSWWSYY and CDR2 QGS. V was trimmed by 0 bases and J by 3 bases, leaving 11 bases between them. DNA of the CDR3: TGTGCTCTTGGGGAACTTCGTCCATGGCCCGATAAACTCATCTTT. Amino acids: CALGELRPWPDKLIF.

This clone has only a few counts. The chain recombines TRDV1 with TRDJ1; D may be TRDD2 (5 bases). The CDR3 extends over 19 amino acids. V was pared by 4 bases and J by 0 bases, with 24 bases between. Germline-derived CDR1 and CDR2 are TSWWSYY and QGS. The CDR3 DNA sequence: TGTGCTCTTGGGGGTAAGCCCTACTCCGAACTGATGTACACCGATAAACTCATCTTT. This gives the protein CALGGKPYSELMYTDKLIF.

The chain links TRDV1 to TRDJ1; possible D gene TRDD2, 5 bases. The germline CDR1 and CDR2 sequences are TSWWSYY and QGS. CDR3 length: 17 residues. The ends were cut back, 2 bases at V and 6 bases at J, with 22 bases in the middle. The CDR3 sequence is CALGEELFHTLPHKLIF. In DNA, the CDR3 is TGTGCTCTTGGGGAAGAACTTTTCCACACCCTACCCCATAAACTCATCTTT.

The J gene is TRDJ1, the V gene TRDV1; 13 nucleotides match TRDD3. Looked up from germline, CDR1 is TSWWSYY and CDR2 is QGS. The CDR3 is made up of 21 amino acids. Losses at the gene ends were 0 bases for V and 3 bases for J; bases not matched to a gene: 16. The CDR3 DNA sequence: TGTGCTCTTGGGGAACTCTTCCCACTCTACTGGGGGATACGCAAATCCGATAAACTCATCTTT. Translated: CALGELFPLYWGIRKSDKLIF.

The sample holds a few counts of this clone. The chain joins TRDV1 to TRDJ1; 12 nucleotides align to TRDD3. V was pared by 0 bases and J by 1 base, with 21 bases of the junction left unmatched. The CDR3 is made up of 23 amino acids. Germline V gene lookup returns CDR1 TSWWSYY and CDR2 QGS. CDR3: CALGELLDGTRYWGIPLTDKLIF. The DNA for the CDR3 is TGTGCTCTTGGGGAACTGTTGGATGGTACTCGGTACTGGGGGATACCTCTCACCGATAAACTCATCTTT.

This clone was detected only a few times. The chain joins TRDV1 to TRDJ1, with 7 bases matching TRDD3. CDR3 length: 21 amino acids. Germline V gene sequence: CDR1 TSWWSYY, CDR2 QGS. Trimming at V came to 4 bases and at J to 0 bases, leaving 23 bases not matched to a gene. The CDR3 DNA follows: TGTGCTCTTGGGGGAACCCCCCCGGTACTGGGGATCCCAACGTACACCGATAAACTCATCTTT. Translating gives CALGGTPPVLGIPTYTDKLIF.

This clone was seen a few times. The chain is built from TRDV1 and TRDJ1; 8 bases are shared with TRDD3. The CDR3 is 22 residues long. V was pared by 4 bases and J by 0 bases, with 25 bases of the junction left unmatched. Germline V gives CDR1 TSWWSYY, CDR2 QGS. Here the CDR3 DNA reads TGTGCTCTTGGGGCGCACACCCTGGGTTCTTACTGGGGGCTCGGTTACACCGATAAACTCATCTTT. The encoded protein is CALGAHTLGSYWGLGYTDKLIF.

The chain carries TRDV1 and TRDJ1; 9 bases line up with TRDD3. Germline lookup yields CDR1 TSWWSYY and CDR2 QGS. The CDR3 is 20 amino acids. The junction had 18 bases not matched to a gene; V was cut back by 3 bases and J by 1 base. CDR3 DNA sequence: TGTGCTCTTGGGGAGATTTTCCAGGGGGGATACCATAGGGCCACCGATAAACTCATCTTT. The encoded protein is CALGEIFQGGYHRATDKLIF.

With regard to this clone: An end of the junction differs from the germline gene, which may be a read error. The rearrangement links TRDV2 to TRDJ1; TRDD3 agrees at 11 bases. The V gene's germline CDR1 is GEAIGNYY and CDR2 EKD. The CDR3 has 25 amino acids. The DNA for the CDR3 is TGCGCCTGTGACCCCTACTTCCTATTTTTAATTGGGGGATACGCCCGGGAAGAGGGCACCGATAAACTCATCTTT. Protein: CACDPYFLFLIGGYAREEGTDKLIF.

This clone occurred a few times. The chain is built from TRDV1 and TRDJ1; TRDD3 agrees at 7 bases. J gave up 4 bases and V 5 bases, and 19 bases lay outside the gene matches. The CDR3 runs 18 residues. Germline assignment: CDR1 TSWWSYY and CDR2 QGS. The CDR3 region has the DNA TGTGCTCTTGGGCCCAAGCCCCAGGGGGGATTTGATGGCGATAAACTCATCTTT. This gives the protein CALGPKPQGGFDGDKLIF.

This clone has a handful of counts. The chain couples TRDV1 to TRDJ1; tentative D call: TRDD3 (8 bases). The ends were cut back, 1 base at V and 4 bases at J, with 31 bases in the middle. The CDR3 has 21 residues. Looked up from germline, CDR1 is TSWWSYY and CDR2 is QGS. CDR3 amino acids: CALGEPSLPRMVLGVHDKLIF. The CDR3 DNA reads as TGTGCTCTTGGGGAACCGAGCCTTCCTCGAATGGTACTGGGGGTCCACGATAAACTCATCTTT.

V usage is TRDV1 and J usage is TRDJ1, with 7 bases matching TRDD2. After removal of 4 bases from V and 2 bases from J, the junction contained 22 bases not matched to a gene. Per the germline V gene, CDR1 is TSWWSYY and CDR2 is QGS. This CDR3 region has 20 residues. CDR3: CALGGTVVTLPLDLTDKLIF. The DNA of the CDR3 is TGTGCTCTTGGGGGAACAGTGGTCACCCTTCCTCTCGACTTGACCGATAAACTCATCTTT.

This clone was detected many times. This chain uses TRDV2 with TRDJ1; TRDD2 might be the D (6 bases). V was trimmed by 5 bases and J by 1 base, leaving 28 bases between them. Looked up from germline, CDR1 is GEAIGNYY and CDR2 is EKD. The CDR3 is 19 amino acids. Here the CDR3 DNA reads TGTGCCTGTGGTCCCAGACCTACCGGCCTTCCCTGGGCCACCGATAAACTCATCTTT. Protein: CACGPRPTGLPWATDKLIF.

This clone was picked up a small number of times. The rearrangement joins TRDV1 to TRDJ1; a weak D match, TRDD3 (6 bases). The V gene's germline CDR1 is TSWWSYY and CDR2 QGS. CDR3 size: 22 residues. V lost 2 bases to trimming and J lost 0 bases, with 31 bases between them. The CDR3 region is CALGEGSGPLRWGRGNTDKLIF. CDR3 DNA: TGTGCTCTTGGGGAAGGGTCTGGTCCCCTTCGCTGGGGCCGCGGAAACACCGATAAACTCATCTTT.

At least ten counts were recorded for this clone. Other DNA sequences in this specimen translate into the identical CDR3. The rearrangement joins TRDV2 to TRDJ2; 10 bases align to TRDD3. CDR1 is GEAIGNYY and CDR2 is EKD in the germline V gene. The CDR3 spans 19 residues. Unmatched junction bases numbered 19, after V lost 4 bases and J lost 6 bases. CDR3 in amino acids: CACDFLSHTLGDMSAQLFF. DNA of the CDR3: TGTGCCTGTGATTTCCTTTCCCATACTCTGGGGGATATGTCAGCACAACTCTTCTTT.

The chain is built from TRDV1 and TRDJ1, with 10 bases matching TRDD3. The germline V gene encodes CDR1 TSWWSYY and CDR2 QGS. The CDR3 has 23 residues. V lost 5 bases, J lost 2 bases, and 29 bases stayed unmatched. CDR3 in amino acids: CALGPPMAPPVLGDLLRTDKLIF. As DNA, the CDR3 is TGTGCTCTTGGGCCCCCAATGGCCCCTCCGGTACTGGGGGATCTCCTTCGGACCGATAAACTCATCTTT.

The rearrangement links TRDV1 to TRDJ1; TRDD3 matches 10 bases. Unmatched junction bases numbered 18, after V lost 4 bases and J lost 4 bases. The CDR3 is made up of 19 amino acids. Per germline, CDR1 TSWWSYY and CDR2 QGS. Written as DNA, the CDR3 is TGTGCTCTTGGGGGCCGGACCCCAACTGGGGGATCCGATGGCGATAAACTCATCTTT. Residues: CALGGRTPTGGSDGDKLIF.